The clone carrying this T cell receptor (beta chain) has just a few counts. The data are from a study of response to subunit inactivated influenza vaccine. TCRdb re-analysed the RT-PCR reads in MiXCR, keeping a single row per CDR3 protein. This repertoire shows about 500,000 distinct CDR3 sequences, approximately 15% found once; its top ten account for 3%. CDR3 size: 16 residues. The V and J ends lost 6 bases and 4 bases, in that order; junction bases with no gene match: 12. This chain joins TRBV12-3 or TRBV12-4 and TRBJ2-4; 7 positions agree with TRBD1. The material was CD4+ T cells sorted from PBMCs, obtained roughly 24 months after vaccination. The TCR was taken from a man between 45 and 75 years old who received an inactivated influenza vaccine. Written as DNA, the CDR3 is TGTGCCAGCAGCCCCAGGGGGTGGGCTATAAAAAACATTCAGTACTTC. This encodes CASSPRGWAIKNIQYF.